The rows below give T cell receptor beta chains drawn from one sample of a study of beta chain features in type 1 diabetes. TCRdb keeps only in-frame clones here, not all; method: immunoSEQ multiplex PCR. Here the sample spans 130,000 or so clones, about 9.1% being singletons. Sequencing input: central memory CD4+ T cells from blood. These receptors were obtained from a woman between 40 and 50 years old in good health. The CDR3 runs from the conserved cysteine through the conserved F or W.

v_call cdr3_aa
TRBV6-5 CASSLSGQSYNEQFF
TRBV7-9 CASSFGGKSQHF
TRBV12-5 CASGLRLAQETQYF
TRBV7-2 CASSLQRGISTDTQYF
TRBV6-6 CASSYFGGTQETQYF
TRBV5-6 CASSVTGGGFYGYTF
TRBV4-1 CASSLGGWTTTDTQYF
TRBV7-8 CASSLGRLAMYDEQFF
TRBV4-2 CASSPLAGGPSGTQYF
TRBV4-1 CASSQDEGLWETQYF
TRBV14 CASSRGQGEKLFF
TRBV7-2 CASSEDREKLFF
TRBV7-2 CASRRTGSETQYF
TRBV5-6 CASSLLLAGADTQYF
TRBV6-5 CASSYSTGTGNTIYF
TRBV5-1 CASSLDRGTDTQYF
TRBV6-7 CASSYDRTGGSRAFF
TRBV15 CATSRDPGTLETQYF
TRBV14 CASSPTGVEDTQYF
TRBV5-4 CASSLQGAGEKLFF
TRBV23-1 CASSRGGAWGNTIYF
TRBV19 CASSTRRARNSPLHF
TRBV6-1 CASPRVYYGYTF
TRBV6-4 CASSALALDTQYF
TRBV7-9 CASSPTTLNTGELFF
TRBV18 CASSKDRGGTDTQYF
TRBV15 CATSPRRVGAYEAFF
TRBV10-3 CAISPGGKTSNGRLETQYF
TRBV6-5 CASKEFEGNTIYF
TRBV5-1 CASSLTGAYEQYF
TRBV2 CASRTTSGGTDTQYF
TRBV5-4 CASRSGGPADEQFF
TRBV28 CASSLSGEGNTEAFF
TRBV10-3 CAIGGTGADTQYF
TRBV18 CASSPAKETQYF
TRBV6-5 CASSYSIGYGYTF
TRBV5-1 CASSLGLRTGPSGNTIYF
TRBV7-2 CASSKRTGTEAFF
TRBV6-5 CASQRGQSSYEQYF
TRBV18 CASSPARQGVGETQYF